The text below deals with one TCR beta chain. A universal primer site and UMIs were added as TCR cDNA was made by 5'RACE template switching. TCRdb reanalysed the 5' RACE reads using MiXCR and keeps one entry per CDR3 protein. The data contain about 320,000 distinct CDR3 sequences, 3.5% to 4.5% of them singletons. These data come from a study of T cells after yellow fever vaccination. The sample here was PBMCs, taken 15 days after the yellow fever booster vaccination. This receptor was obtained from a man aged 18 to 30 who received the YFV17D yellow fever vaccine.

The CDR3 DNA follows: TGTGCCAGCAGCTTAGGAGACAGCCCTAATGAAAAACTGTTTTTT. Its translation is CASSLGDSPNEKLFF. The chain links TRBV7-9 to TRBJ1-4, with a weak D call TRBD1 (5 bases). Trimming removed 1 base from V and 3 bases from J, with 9 bases in between. This CDR3 has 15 residues. Germline V CDR1 and CDR2: SEHNR, FQNEAQ (reference sequence).